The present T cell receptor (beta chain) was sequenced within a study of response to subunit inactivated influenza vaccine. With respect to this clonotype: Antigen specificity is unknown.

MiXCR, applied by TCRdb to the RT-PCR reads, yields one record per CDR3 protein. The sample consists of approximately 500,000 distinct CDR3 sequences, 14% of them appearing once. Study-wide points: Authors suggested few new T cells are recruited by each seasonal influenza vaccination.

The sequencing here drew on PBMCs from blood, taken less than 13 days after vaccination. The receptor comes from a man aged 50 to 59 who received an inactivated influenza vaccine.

CDR3 sequence (DNA): TGTGCCAGCAGTTTTTCAGCGGTAATCACAGATACGCAGTATTTT. It codes for CASSFSAVITDTQYF. The V call is TRBV12-3 or TRBV12-4, the J call TRBJ2-3, with D possibly matching TRBD2 (5 bases). The V and J ends lost 3 bases and 2 bases respectively, with 12 bases between them. The CDR3 totals 15 residues.